This TCR beta chain was found in a study of beta chain features in type 1 diabetes. Broader study findings: Comparison showed that naive, central memory and Treg TCRB repertoires appeared more similar among patients than among healthy donors. TCRB CDR3 length was moderately but significantly reduced in all four CD4+ subsets of Type 1 diabetes patients.

Expressed TCRB transcripts were sequenced after all isolated RNA was converted to cDNA. The assay was immunoSEQ multiplex PCR, and TCRdb's table has in-frame clones only and misses some. The sample has some 900,000 clones; roughly 15% are singletons. Sorting based on CD45RO/CCR7/CD25/CD127/CD95/CD27 separated CD4+ naive, central memory, regulatory and stem cell-like memory cells. Sorted populations all had greater than 95% purity. V was clipped by 4 bases and J by 4 bases, with 16 bases between them. This CDR3 contains 15 residues. Germline V lookup: CDR1 LNHDA, CDR2 SQIVND (reference sequence). This clone turned up a few times. Its antigen is as yet unknown.

Sequencing was carried out using naive CD4+ T cells from blood. This chain links TRBV19 with TRBJ1-2; possibly TRBD1 for D (6 bases). This sequence was found in a woman younger than 35 in good health. CDR3 in amino acids: CASSTQQGGGYGYTF. Written as DNA, the CDR3 is TGTGCCAGTAGTACCCAACAGGGAGGCGGCTATGGCTACACCTTC.